These 32 T cell receptor beta chains came from one sample sequenced in a study of blood T cell repertoires in COVID-19. The data were produced by immunoSEQ multiplex PCR, yet TCRdb's version contains in-frame clones alone and is incomplete. The data show 350,000 to 500,000 clones, approximately 91% seen once. Sequencing was done on a sample of PBMCs or T cells enriched from blood (not recorded which). These receptors all stem from a woman aged 18-30 years who had been exposed to COVID-19.

V and J are TRBV4-3 and TRBJ2-5, with TRBD1 matching 9 bases. V gave up 3 bases and J gave up 4 bases; unmatched junction bases: 6. The CDR3 is made up of 15 amino acids. The V gene's germline CDR1 is LGHNA and CDR2 YSLEER. This CDR3 reads CASSQRTGGGETQYF. The CDR3 DNA is TGCGCCAGCAGCCAGAGAACAGGGGGCGGAGAGACCCAGTACTTC.

This sequence joins TRBV28 and TRBJ2-5, with TRBD2 matching 10 bases. The CDR3 spans 17 residues. CDR1 is MDHEN, CDR2 SYDVKM, per germline. Germline trimming cut 7 bases from V and 5 bases from J; bases unmatched to any gene: 16. Here the CDR3 DNA reads TGTGCCAGCAAGGGGCTAGCGGGAGCGGTTAGGATGGAGACCCAGTACTTC. It codes for CASKGLAGAVRMETQYF.

Concerning this clone: Germline is not matched at one junction end, which may reflect a read error. The chain employs TRBV27 and TRBJ1-1; 7 bases are shared with TRBD1. Per germline, CDR1 MNHEY and CDR2 SMNVEV (reference sequence). The CDR3 runs to 14 residues. CDR3 coding DNA: TGTGCCAGCAGTTTCCGGGGACAGAACACTGAAGCTTCCTTT. Amino acids: CASSFRGQNTEASF.

This clone has just one count. V and J are TRBV29-1 and TRBJ1-2; no definite D call. The CDR3 totals 11 residues. V lost 4 bases, J lost 2 bases, and 5 bases lay in between. Germline lookup yields CDR1 SQVTM and CDR2 ANQGSEA. The CDR3 bases are TGCAGCGTTGCGCGCAACTATGGCTACACCTTC. Translated, it gives CSVARNYGYTF.

The rearrangement links TRBV6-5 to TRBJ1-1; no firm D call. Germline assignment: CDR1 MNHEY and CDR2 SVGAGI. CDR3 length: 12 amino acids. Trimming shortened V by 11 bases and J by 0 bases, and 10 bases separated the two germline ends. The CDR3 DNA reads as TGTGCCGTAGGCACAGTGAACACTGAAGCTTTCTTT. Its protein product is CAVGTVNTEAFF.

The gene calls are TRBV29-1 and TRBJ2-1, with 14 bases matching TRBD2. CDR1 is SQVTM and CDR2 is ANQGSEA in the germline V gene. This CDR3 spans 18 amino acids. Unmatched junction bases numbered 9, after V lost 1 base and J lost 4 bases. The CDR3 loop reads CSVEGRGLAGVVYNEQFF. The CDR3 DNA follows: TGCAGCGTTGAAGGAAGGGGACTAGCGGGAGTAGTTTACAATGAGCAGTTCTTC.

This chain uses TRBV18 with TRBJ2-2; a weak D match, TRBD2 (6 bases). Trimming shortened V by 5 bases and J by 4 bases, and 14 bases separated the two germline ends. The CDR3 loop spans 15 amino acids. CDR1 KGHSH and CDR2 LQKENI come from the germline V gene. The CDR3 sequence: CASSRSGALTGELFF. CDR3 sequence (DNA): TGTGCCAGCTCAAGGTCGGGAGCCCTCACCGGGGAGCTGTTTTTT.

The CDR3 nucleotides read TGTGCCAGCAGCTGGGGGGTAGCAAATATAGCTGGAAACACCATATATTTT. It translates to CASSWGVANIAGNTIYF. This chain connects TRBV2 to TRBJ1-3, with D possibly being TRBD1 (5 bases). Trimming stripped 6 bases from V and 2 bases from J, with 20 bases between. CDR1 SNHLY and CDR2 FYNNEI come from the germline V gene. The CDR3 totals 17 residues.

CDR3 protein: CASSPGGQSTDTQYF. CDR3 coding DNA: TGTGCCAGCTCACCAGGAGGGCAGAGCACAGATACGCAGTATTTT. V gene TRBV18 combines with J gene TRBJ2-3, with D tentatively TRBD2 (6 bases). Looked up from germline, CDR1 is KGHSH and CDR2 is LQKENI. The CDR3 runs to 15 residues. V dropped 2 bases and J dropped 0 bases, with 9 bases sitting between them.

The chain combines TRBV5-1 with TRBJ2-2; 7 bases are a match to TRBD1. CDR1 SGHRS and CDR2 YFSETQ come from the germline V gene. V gave up 4 bases and J gave up 2 bases; unmatched junction bases: 11. CDR3 size: 17 residues. The CDR3 loop reads CASSKRQGYYNTGELFF. CDR3 DNA: TGCGCCAGCAGCAAAAGACAGGGCTATTATAACACCGGGGAGCTGTTTTTT.

A remark on this clone: As the CDR3 is not closed by the conserved phenylalanine or tryptophan, this likely results from a read error. The DNA is left out, because the CDR3 cannot be placed on it with certainty; the CDR3 is given as TCRdb lists it. The V gene is TRBV30, the J gene TRBJ2-2; no DNA check was done on the table's D call, TRBD2. The CDR3 is 13 amino acids in total, end residues counted. From germline, CDR1 is GTSNPN and CDR2 SVGIG (reference sequence). The CDR3 is CAWSGRTSSPTRI.

This sequence joins TRBV28 and TRBJ1-1; D call uncertain. Trimming stripped 6 bases from V and 0 bases from J, with 14 bases between. From germline, CDR1 is MDHEN and CDR2 SYDVKM. This CDR3 has 15 amino acids. CDR3 bases: TGTGCCAGCAGCCCGAAACGAGGGCTGAACACTGAAGCTTTCTTT. This codes for CASSPKRGLNTEAFF.

Only one count was recorded for this clone. Additional DNA sequences in this sample encode the identical CDR3. The chain has TRBV19 and TRBJ1-5, with D hard to call. The CDR3 loop spans 15 amino acids. V dropped 3 bases and J dropped 0 bases, with 9 bases sitting between them. The germline CDR1 and CDR2 sequences are LNHDA and SQIVND (reference sequence). The CDR3 DNA follows: TGTGCCAGTAGTATTGCAGGCTATAGCAATCAGCCCCAGCATTTT. Amino acid sequence: CASSIAGYSNQPQHF.

CDR3 DNA sequence: TGTGCCACCGGGACAGGGGCTGGAAACACCATATATTTT. Encoded protein: CATGTGAGNTIYF. The J gene is TRBJ1-3, the V gene TRBV7-9, with 10 bases fitting TRBD1. CDR1 SEHNR and CDR2 FQNEAQ come from the germline V gene (reference sequence). V lost 10 bases to trimming and J lost 2 bases; unmatched junction nucleotides: 2. The length of the CDR3 is 13 residues.

The chain carries TRBV9 and TRBJ2-1, with 7 bases aligning to TRBD2. CDR1 and CDR2 from the germline V gene are SGDLS and YYNGEE. CDR3 length: 16 amino acids. V lost 2 bases, J lost 8 bases, and 13 bases stayed unmatched. Here the CDR3 reads CASSVRGVVPFDEQFF. The CDR3 DNA reads TGTGCCAGCAGCGTTCGGGGGGTCGTGCCGTTTGATGAGCAGTTCTTC. Supplemented by reference TRBV9 and TRBJ2-1, the full variable domain reads DSGVTQTPKHLITATGQRVTLRCSPRSGDLSVYWYQQSLDQGLQFLIQYYNGEERAKGNILERFSAQQFPDLHSELNLSSLELGDSALYFCASSVRGVVPFDEQFFGPGTRLTVL.

The chain combines TRBV11-2 with TRBJ1-1, with a weak D call TRBD1 (5 bases). Trimming removed 1 base from V and 0 bases from J, with 15 bases in between. This CDR3 has 17 residues. CDR1 and CDR2 from the germline V gene are SGHAT and FQNNGV. In DNA form, the CDR3 reads TGTGCCAGCAGCTTAGTACCCCCGACAGATTTGAACACTGAAGCTTTCTTT. Protein: CASSLVPPTDLNTEAFF.

This sequence joins TRBV5-4 and TRBJ2-1; D is perhaps TRBD1 (5 bases). Germline V gene lookup returns CDR1 SGHNT and CDR2 YYREEE (reference sequence). This CDR3 has 13 residues. V shed 2 bases and J shed 4 bases, with 7 bases lying between them. The CDR3, as DNA: TGTGCCAGCAGCTTAACAGGATACAATGAGCAGTTCTTC. Protein: CASSLTGYNEQFF.

The table lists this clone with a count of one. The chain is built from TRBV5-1 and TRBJ2-7; 7 nucleotides match TRBD1. This CDR3 contains 14 residues. CDR1 and CDR2 (germline): SGHRS, YFSETQ. Losses at the gene ends were 0 bases for V and 5 bases for J; bases not matched to a gene: 5. DNA of the CDR3: TGCGCCAGCAGCTTGGAGGACAGGTTCGACGAGCAGTACTTC. It specifies CASSLEDRFDEQYF.

The V call is TRBV6-1, the J call TRBJ1-6; D is ambiguous. This CDR3 has 16 amino acids. Germline CDR1 MNHNS, CDR2 SASEGT. The germline V and J ends were trimmed by 3 bases and 2 bases, with 11 bases remaining between them. The CDR3 DNA reads TGTGCCAGCAGTGATCTCTCCAGAACCTATAATTCACCCCTCCACTTT. The encoded protein is CASSDLSRTYNSPLHF.

The J gene is TRBJ1-6, the V gene TRBV27; D remains ambiguous. Trimming shortened V by 2 bases and J by 13 bases, and 9 bases separated the two germline ends. The CDR3 covers 12 residues. From germline, CDR1 is MNHEY and CDR2 SMNVEV (reference sequence). Here the CDR3 reads CASSLNGPPLHF. CDR3 coding DNA: TGTGCCAGCAGTTTAAACGGTCCCCCCCTCCACTTT.

This clone was found a few times. The genes are TRBV27 and TRBJ2-3, with 8 bases aligning to TRBD1. Trimming removed 2 bases from V and 3 bases from J; junction bases left unmatched: 4. The CDR3 runs to 15 residues. The germline CDR1 and CDR2 sequences are MNHEY and SMNVEV (reference sequence). The CDR3 reads CASSLDRGSTDTQYF. The CDR3 nucleotides read TGTGCCAGCAGTTTAGACAGGGGATCAACAGATACGCAGTATTTT.

In regard to this clone: Other nucleotide sequences from this sample produce the same CDR3. This chain links TRBV10-3 with TRBJ2-7, with 8 positions matching TRBD1. The junction had 5 bases not matched to a gene; V was cut back by 5 bases and J by 2 bases. The germline V gene encodes CDR1 ENHRY and CDR2 SYGVKD. The CDR3 is 14 residues long. The CDR3 sequence: CAISPQGGPYEQYF. CDR3 DNA sequence: TGTGCCATCAGTCCACAGGGGGGACCCTACGAGCAGTACTTC.

This chain links TRBV6-4 with TRBJ2-6; TRBD1 matches 7 bases. From germline, CDR1 is MRHNA and CDR2 SNTAGT. V shed 6 bases, J shed 0 bases, and the junction held 8 bases outside the gene matches. This CDR3 has 17 residues. CDR3 coding DNA: TGTGCCAGCAGCACAGCAGGGGGAGTCTCTGGGGCCAACGTCCTGACTTTC. This translates into CASSTAGGVSGANVLTF.

The gene calls are TRBV6-2 or TRBV6-3 and TRBJ1-1; D is perhaps TRBD1 (6 bases). This CDR3 is 19 amino acids long. CDR1 is MNHEY and CDR2 is SVGEGT in the germline V gene. V was shortened by 4 bases and J by 1 base, with 25 bases between the two germline ends. CDR3 bases: TGTGCCAGCAGTTGGACCTACAGGGAGAGGGGGATGGGGAACACTGAAGCTTTCTTT. It yields the protein CASSWTYRERGMGNTEAFF.

The CDR3 DNA follows: TGTGCCAGCACCCTACTTGGCGAGCAGTACTTC. Translated: CASTLLGEQYF. The chain recombines TRBV11-2 with TRBJ2-7; no firm D call. Germline values: CDR1 SGHAT, CDR2 FQNNGV. V was trimmed by 7 bases and J by 6 bases, leaving 10 bases between them. The CDR3 totals 11 residues.

The V and J genes are TRBV9 and TRBJ2-1; 15 bases are a match to TRBD2. Germline loops: CDR1 SGDLS, CDR2 YYNGEE. This CDR3 comprises 16 residues. Trimming removed 2 bases from V and 6 bases from J; junction bases left unmatched: 3. CDR3: CASSVRTSGGANEQFF. The CDR3, as DNA: TGTGCCAGCAGCGTGCGGACTAGCGGGGGGGCCAATGAGCAGTTCTTC. Based on the CDR3 plus reference TRBV9 and TRBJ2-1, the full variable domain is DSGVTQTPKHLITATGQRVTLRCSPRSGDLSVYWYQQSLDQGLQFLIQYYNGEERAKGNILERFSAQQFPDLHSELNLSSLELGDSALYFCASSVRTSGGANEQFFGPGTRLTVL.

CDR3 residues: CASSLGLARYEQYF. The CDR3 bases are TGTGCCAGCAGCTTAGGGTTGGCAAGATACGAGCAGTACTTC. V usage is TRBV7-8 and J usage is TRBJ2-7, with no clear D. The CDR3 extends over 14 amino acids. Germline-derived CDR1 and CDR2 are SGHVS and FQNEAQ. Trimming left V 1 base short and J 4 bases short, with 11 bases between.

The chain has TRBV5-1 and TRBJ1-2, with D possibly TRBD1 on 6 matching bases. The V and J ends lost 0 bases and 4 bases respectively, with 10 bases between them. Germline V gene data show CDR1 as SGHRS and CDR2 as YFSETQ. CDR3 length: 14 amino acids. The chain's CDR3 is CASSLVTGSYGYTF. In DNA form, the CDR3 reads TGCGCCAGCAGCTTGGTGACAGGCTCCTATGGCTACACCTTC. Combining the CDR3 with reference TRBV5-1 and TRBJ1-2 gives the whole variable domain KAGVTQTPRYLIKTRGQQVTLSCSPISGHRSVSWYQQTPGQGLQFLFEYFSETQRNKGNFPGRFSGRQFSNSRSEMNVSTLELGDSALYLCASSLVTGSYGYTFGSGTRLTVV.

This chain links TRBV7-9 with TRBJ2-2; D is perhaps TRBD2 (5 bases). The ends were cut back, 4 bases at V and 0 bases at J, with 6 bases in the middle. Per germline, CDR1 SEHNR and CDR2 FQNEAQ (reference sequence). This CDR3 contains 14 residues. CDR3 in DNA: TGTGCCAGCAGCTCGGACTCGAACACCGGGGAGCTGTTTTTT. Its protein product is CASSSDSNTGELFF.

The chain has TRBV6-2 or TRBV6-3 and TRBJ1-4; 8 bases are shared with TRBD1. This CDR3 has 18 residues. Germline V CDR1 and CDR2: MNHEY, SVGEGT. Unmatched junction bases numbered 16, after V lost 6 bases and J lost 4 bases. The CDR3 is CASSSPRDRLKGNEKLFF. CDR3 nucleotide sequence: TGTGCCAGCAGCTCACCACGGGACAGGTTAAAGGGTAATGAAAAACTGTTTTTT.

This chain joins TRBV25-1 and TRBJ1-5; D call uncertain. Deletions cut 3 bases from V and 4 bases from J, with 7 bases between. The CDR3 is made up of 13 amino acids. Per germline, CDR1 MGHDK and CDR2 SYGVNS. CDR3 sequence reads: CASSDRSNQPQHF. CDR3 sequence (DNA): TGTGCCAGCAGTGACCGGAGTAATCAGCCCCAGCATTTT.

The genes are TRBV28 and TRBJ2-7; TRBD1 aligns across 10 bases. CDR3 length: 18 amino acids. After removal of 7 bases from V and 4 bases from J, the junction contained 19 bases not matched to a gene. Per the germline V gene, CDR1 is MDHEN and CDR2 is SYDVKM. CDR3 sequence (DNA): TGTGCCAGCACCATAACAGACGGATGGGGACAGGGGTTATACGAGCAGTACTTC. Its protein product is CASTITDGWGQGLYEQYF. Based on the CDR3 plus reference TRBV28 and TRBJ2-7, the full variable domain is DVKVTQSSRYLVKRTGEKVFLECVQDMDHENMFWYRQDPGLGLRLIYFSYDVKMKEKGDIPEGYSVSREKKERFSLILESASTNQTSMYLCASTITDGWGQGLYEQYFGPGTRLTVT.